Each of the 28 T cell receptor beta chains below was sequenced from the same sample in a study of control samples from healthy donors and cancer patients. Sequenced by immunoSEQ multiplex PCR; TCRdb stores in-frame clones only, minus some. The table shows 150,000 to 200,000 clones, with 70% to 90% occurring only once. Sequencing was done on a sample of blood. These receptors came from a man aged 30 to 39 in good health.

The V and J genes are TRBV7-2 and TRBJ2-1; possibly TRBD2 for D (5 bases). The V gene's germline CDR1 is SGHTA and CDR2 FQGNSA. The CDR3 loop spans 16 amino acids. Trimming took off 6 bases at V and 3 bases at J, with 18 bases between the two ends. The CDR3 loop is CASRLKASLYYNEQFF. CDR3 bases: TGTGCCAGCAGACTTAAAGCTAGCTTGTACTACAATGAGCAGTTCTTC.

The chain has TRBV4-1 and TRBJ1-3; D is undetermined. Trimming shortened V by 1 base and J by 3 bases, and 10 bases separated the two germline ends. Germline V gene lookup returns CDR1 MGHRA and CDR2 YSYEKL. The length of the CDR3 is 15 residues. This CDR3 is CASSQATSHGNTIYF. DNA of the CDR3: TGCGCCAGCAGCCAAGCAACGTCGCATGGAAACACCATATATTTT.

The CDR3 DNA follows: TGTGCCAGCAGTGATATTTCTGGGATCTATGGCTACACCTTC. This gives the protein CASSDISGIYGYTF. V usage is TRBV2 and J usage is TRBJ1-2; no reliable D call. This CDR3 comprises 14 residues. Germline CDR1 SNHLY, CDR2 FYNNEI. The germline V and J ends were trimmed by 3 bases and 4 bases, with 12 bases remaining between them.

The chain is built from TRBV5-1 and TRBJ2-5; 8 nucleotides match TRBD1. V was clipped by 4 bases and J by 1 base; unmatched bases: 3. The germline V gene has CDR1 SGHRS and CDR2 YFSETQ. The CDR3 consists of 14 residues. CDR3 loop: CASSATGGQETQYF. The CDR3, as DNA: TGCGCCAGCAGCGCAACAGGGGGCCAAGAGACCCAGTACTTC.

The chain links TRBV5-4 to TRBJ2-3, with D possibly matching TRBD2 (5 bases). This CDR3 has 15 residues. Germline CDR1 and CDR2: SGHNT and YYREEE (reference sequence). The ends were cut back, 3 bases at V and 2 bases at J, with 13 bases in the middle. CDR3 region: CASSSGTVSTDTQYF. In DNA form, the CDR3 reads TGTGCCAGCAGCTCGGGAACAGTGTCCACAGATACGCAGTATTTT.

The chain combines TRBV9 with TRBJ1-3; D is unclear. This CDR3 is 14 amino acids long. Germline V lookup: CDR1 SGDLS, CDR2 YYNGEE. V lost 0 bases, J lost 0 bases, and 4 bases lay in between. Here the CDR3 reads CASSVDGSGNTIYF. CDR3 bases: TGTGCCAGCAGCGTAGATGGCTCTGGAAACACCATATATTTT. Based on the CDR3 plus reference TRBV9 and TRBJ1-3, the full variable domain is DSGVTQTPKHLITATGQRVTLRCSPRSGDLSVYWYQQSLDQGLQFLIQYYNGEERAKGNILERFSAQQFPDLHSELNLSSLELGDSALYFCASSVDGSGNTIYFGEGSWLTVV.

The J gene is TRBJ1-6, the V gene TRBV20-1, with D hard to call. The CDR3 extends over 11 amino acids. Between the trimmed V and J ends, which lost 6 bases and 7 bases, there was a span of 7 bases. Germline CDR1 DFQATT, CDR2 SNEGSKA (reference sequence). CDR3 protein: CSAGGNSPLHF. As DNA, the CDR3 is TGCAGTGCGGGAGGGAATTCACCCCTCCACTTT.

The chain carries TRBV28 and TRBJ2-7; no clear D gene. The length of the CDR3 is 15 residues. The germline CDR1 and CDR2 sequences are MDHEN and SYDVKM. Trimming removed 5 bases at V and 6 bases at J, with 20 bases between. The CDR3 is CASSSTSIPFGEQYF. As DNA, the CDR3 is TGTGCCAGCAGTAGCACCTCGATACCGTTTGGCGAGCAGTACTTC.

The gene calls are TRBV7-6 and TRBJ2-7, with TRBD2 as a possible D gene (6 bases). Trimming left V 4 bases short and J 7 bases short, with 17 bases between. This CDR3 has 14 residues. The germline V gene encodes CDR1 SGHVS and CDR2 FNYEAQ. The CDR3 bases are TGTGCCAGCAGCTCCACGCCGGGAGTTCGGGAGCAGTACTTC. It encodes CASSSTPGVREQYF.

This chain uses TRBV7-2 with TRBJ2-5; D perhaps matches TRBD1 (6 bases). The CDR3 is made up of 16 amino acids. Germline CDR1 SGHTA, CDR2 FQGNSA. Trimming removed 5 bases from V and 1 base from J, with 17 bases in between. CDR3 coding DNA: TGTGCCAGCAGCCCTGGGACATTTGGCTCCCAAGAGACCCAGTACTTC. Its translation: CASSPGTFGSQETQYF.

The chain uses TRBV2 and TRBJ2-3; D not certain. Germline CDR1 and CDR2: SNHLY and FYNNEI. The V and J ends lost 7 bases and 0 bases respectively, with 14 bases between them. CDR3 size: 15 residues. CDR3 in DNA: TGTGCCAGCAACGGACCCACTGCTAGCACAGATACGCAGTATTTT. Its translation: CASNGPTASTDTQYF.

This clone showed up just once. The chain is built from TRBV6-5 and TRBJ2-7; D perhaps matches TRBD2 (5 bases). Trimming removed 6 bases from V and 3 bases from J, with 12 bases in between. The germline V gene encodes CDR1 MNHEY and CDR2 SVGAGI. The CDR3 loop spans 13 amino acids. DNA for the CDR3: TGTGCCAGCAGCTTTGACGGACTCTACGAGCAGTACTTC. It translates to CASSFDGLYEQYF.

V gene TRBV18 combines with J gene TRBJ2-5; D not resolved. This CDR3 has 13 amino acids. The germline CDR1 and CDR2 sequences are KGHSH and LQKENI. Trimming removed 3 bases from V and 4 bases from J, with 9 bases in between. CDR3 DNA sequence: TGTGCCAGCTCACCCACGATGGGAGAGACCCAGTACTTC. Translated, it gives CASSPTMGETQYF.

V usage is TRBV28 and J usage is TRBJ1-1; no clear D. Trimming took off 2 bases at V and 1 base at J, with 5 bases between the two ends. Germline loops: CDR1 MDHEN, CDR2 SYDVKM. The CDR3 extends over 13 amino acids. For the CDR3, the DNA is TGTGCCAGCAGTTTAGCTCCGAACACTGAAGCTTTCTTT. It codes for CASSLAPNTEAFF.

This CDR3 reads CASSWARSNQPQHF. The CDR3 DNA is TGTGCCAGCAGTTGGGCGAGGAGCAATCAGCCCCAGCATTTT. This sequence joins TRBV6-5 and TRBJ1-5; D is uncertain. Germline V gene lookup returns CDR1 MNHEY and CDR2 SVGAGI. V lost 4 bases and J 1 base, leaving 8 bases between the germline ends. The CDR3 spans 14 residues.

The chain employs TRBV7-3 and TRBJ2-3; 8 nucleotides align to TRBD2. The CDR3 totals 15 residues. Germline CDR1 reads SGHTA; CDR2 reads FQGTGA. V lost 2 bases, J lost 3 bases, and 4 bases stayed unmatched. The CDR3 region is CASSLRGGWTDTQYF. In nucleotides, the CDR3 is TGTGCCAGCAGCTTACGGGGGGGCTGGACAGATACGCAGTATTTT.

This sequence joins TRBV30 and TRBJ1-2, with TRBD1 identical over 7 bases. CDR1 is GTSNPN, CDR2 SVGIG, per germline (reference sequence). The CDR3 sequence is 15 residues long. V was clipped by 1 base and J by 0 bases; unmatched bases: 5. The CDR3 protein is CAWSAQGVPNYGYTF. The CDR3 region has the DNA TGTGCCTGGAGTGCCCAGGGGGTTCCTAACTATGGCTACACCTTC.

This clone has just a few counts. This rearrangement joins TRBV2 to TRBJ2-3; D remains unclear. Deletions cut 7 bases from V and 0 bases from J, with 11 bases between. Germline V CDR1 and CDR2: SNHLY, FYNNEI. This CDR3 contains 14 residues. CDR3 nucleotides: TGTGCCAGCAATCCGGGCCCTAGCACAGATACGCAGTATTTT. Amino acid sequence: CASNPGPSTDTQYF.

V gene TRBV13 combines with J gene TRBJ1-4, with no clear D. The CDR3 sequence is 14 residues long. Between the trimmed V and J ends, which lost 6 bases and 4 bases, there was a span of 12 bases. The germline CDR1 and CDR2 sequences are PRHDT and FYEKMQ (reference sequence). The CDR3 DNA sequence: TGTGCCAGCAGTCCATCCCGGGGTAATGAAAAACTGTTTTTT. As protein: CASSPSRGNEKLFF.

The gene calls are TRBV3-1 (or the pseudogene TRBV3-2) and TRBJ2-7, with D hard to call. From germline, CDR1 is LGHDT and CDR2 YNNKEL (reference sequence). V was shortened by 1 base and J by 6 bases, with 13 bases between the two germline ends. The CDR3 consists of 14 residues. The CDR3 loop is CASSQGGFYIEQYF. Here the CDR3 DNA reads TGTGCCAGCAGCCAAGGAGGATTTTATATCGAGCAGTACTTC.

V is TRBV6-5 and J is TRBJ2-7; unclear D gene. CDR3 length equals 12 residues. V was pared by 6 bases and J by 4 bases, with 10 bases between. Germline V gives CDR1 MNHEY, CDR2 SVGAGI. CDR3 residues: CASSGWSYEQYF. CDR3 nucleotide sequence: TGTGCCAGCAGCGGATGGAGTTACGAGCAGTACTTC.

This clone was seen a single time. J is TRBJ1-2 and V is TRBV3-1 (or the pseudogene TRBV3-2); 7 bases map to TRBD1. Germline V lookup: CDR1 LGHDT, CDR2 YNNKEL (reference sequence). This CDR3 comprises 15 residues. V trimming: 4 bases; J trimming: 5 bases; junction bases outside the gene matches: 10. CDR3 sequence (DNA): TGTGCCAGCAGCCCCAGGGGGGGCCCGAGGTATGGCTACACCTTC. It specifies CASSPRGGPRYGYTF.

The chain links TRBV19 to TRBJ2-1, with D perhaps matching TRBD1 (5 bases). V lost 1 base to trimming and J lost 8 bases, with 9 bases between them. The length of the CDR3 is 13 residues. The germline V gene encodes CDR1 LNHDA and CDR2 SQIVND (reference sequence). CDR3 DNA sequence: TGTGCCAGTAGTATAGCCTCAGGGTATGAGCAGTTCTTC. Its protein is CASSIASGYEQFF.

This clone has a handful of counts. The chain has TRBV14 and TRBJ2-7, with D unresolved. This CDR3 is built from 16 residues. From germline, CDR1 is SGHDN and CDR2 FVKESK. The ends were cut back, 5 bases at V and 7 bases at J, with 24 bases in the middle. The DNA for the CDR3 is TGTGCCAGCAGCAGGGTGGTGGAACCTCCTACTGAGGAGCAGTACTTC. This codes for CASSRVVEPPTEEQYF.

This sequence joins TRBV28 and TRBJ1-5; 7 bases are shared with TRBD1. The ends lost 5 bases at V and 4 bases at J; junction bases unmatched: 8. From germline, CDR1 is MDHEN and CDR2 SYDVKM. CDR3 length: 15 residues. CDR3 amino acids: CASSPTGTANQPQHF. CDR3 nucleotides: TGTGCCAGCAGTCCGACCGGGACAGCTAATCAGCCCCAGCATTTT. The variable domain in full, with the rest retrieved from reference TRBV28 and TRBJ1-5, is DVKVTQSSRYLVKRTGEKVFLECVQDMDHENMFWYRQDPGLGLRLIYFSYDVKMKEKGDIPEGYSVSREKKERFSLILESASTNQTSMYLCASSPTGTANQPQHFGDGTRLSIL.

This sequence joins TRBV2 and TRBJ1-6; D call uncertain. The CDR3 is made up of 16 amino acids. Germline V lookup: CDR1 SNHLY, CDR2 FYNNEI. V dropped 5 bases and J dropped 0 bases, with 11 bases sitting between them. CDR3 sequence reads: CASSIQDSSYNSPLHF. CDR3 bases: TGTGCCAGCAGTATCCAGGATAGCTCCTATAATTCACCCCTCCACTTT.

This chain links TRBV7-2 with TRBJ2-1; a weak D match, TRBD2 (5 bases). Germline V CDR1 and CDR2: SGHTA, FQGNSA. V was pared by 5 bases and J by 11 bases, with 16 bases between. The CDR3 is made up of 13 amino acids. CDR3 protein: CASSPHGGLQQFF. CDR3 sequence (DNA): TGTGCCAGCAGCCCCCATGGCGGGTTACAGCAGTTCTTC.

The V call is TRBV2, the J call TRBJ2-1, with 11 positions matching TRBD2. This CDR3 comprises 14 residues. Germline V gene sequence: CDR1 SNHLY, CDR2 FYNNEI. The ends lost 9 bases at V and 3 bases at J; junction bases unmatched: 4. The CDR3 sequence is CASLTSGVYNEQFF. CDR3 bases: TGTGCCAGTTTGACTAGCGGGGTCTACAATGAGCAGTTCTTC.